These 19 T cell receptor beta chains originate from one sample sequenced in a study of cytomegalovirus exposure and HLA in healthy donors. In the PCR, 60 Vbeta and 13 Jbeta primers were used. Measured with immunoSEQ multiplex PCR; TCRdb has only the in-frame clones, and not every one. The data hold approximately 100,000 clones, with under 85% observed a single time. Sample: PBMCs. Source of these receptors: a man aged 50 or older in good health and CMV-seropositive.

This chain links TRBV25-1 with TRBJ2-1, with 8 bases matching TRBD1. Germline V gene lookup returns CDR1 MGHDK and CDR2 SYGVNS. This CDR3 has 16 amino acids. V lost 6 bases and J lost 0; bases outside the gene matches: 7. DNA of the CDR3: TGTGCCAGCAGGAGAACCGGACAGGGCTCCTACAATGAGCAGTTCTTC. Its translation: CASRRTGQGSYNEQFF.

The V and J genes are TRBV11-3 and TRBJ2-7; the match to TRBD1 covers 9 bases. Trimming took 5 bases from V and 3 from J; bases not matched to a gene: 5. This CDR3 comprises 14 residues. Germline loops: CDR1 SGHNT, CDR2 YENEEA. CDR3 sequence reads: CASSTGQGGYEQYF. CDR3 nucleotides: TGTGCCAGCAGCACGGGACAGGGAGGCTACGAGCAGTACTTC.

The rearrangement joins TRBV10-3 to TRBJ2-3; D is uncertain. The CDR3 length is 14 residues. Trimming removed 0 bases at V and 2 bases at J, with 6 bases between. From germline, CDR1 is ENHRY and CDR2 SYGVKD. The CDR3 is CAISESVITDTQYF. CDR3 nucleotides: TGTGCCATCAGTGAGTCTGTAATCACAGATACGCAGTATTTT.

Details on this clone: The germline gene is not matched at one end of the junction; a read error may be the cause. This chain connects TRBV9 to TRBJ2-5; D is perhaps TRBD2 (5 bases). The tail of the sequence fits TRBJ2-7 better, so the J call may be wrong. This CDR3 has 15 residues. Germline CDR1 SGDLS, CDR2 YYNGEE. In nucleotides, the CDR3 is TGTGCCTGCAGCAGGACTCCATACGTCTCCTACGAGCAGTACTTC. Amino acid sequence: CACSRTPYVSYEQYF.

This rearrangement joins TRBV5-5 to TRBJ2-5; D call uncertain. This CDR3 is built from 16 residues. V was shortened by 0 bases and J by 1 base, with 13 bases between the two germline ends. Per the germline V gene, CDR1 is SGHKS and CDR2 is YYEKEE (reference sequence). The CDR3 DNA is TGTGCCAGCAGCTTGGCCTGGCGGCCCTCCCAAGAGACCCAGTACTTC. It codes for CASSLAWRPSQETQYF.

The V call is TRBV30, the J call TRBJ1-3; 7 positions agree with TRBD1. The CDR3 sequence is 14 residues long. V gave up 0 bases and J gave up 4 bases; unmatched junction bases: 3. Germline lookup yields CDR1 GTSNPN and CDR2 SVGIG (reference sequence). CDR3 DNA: TGTGCCTGGAGTGTAGGGACAGTCGGAAACACCATATATTTT. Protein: CAWSVGTVGNTIYF.

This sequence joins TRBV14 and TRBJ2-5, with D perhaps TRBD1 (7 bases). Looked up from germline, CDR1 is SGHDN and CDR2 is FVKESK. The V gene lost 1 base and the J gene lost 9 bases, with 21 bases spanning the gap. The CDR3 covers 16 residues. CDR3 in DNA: TGTGCCAGCAGCCAAGGCTTCAGGGGGGAAAGGATCGCCCAGTACTTC. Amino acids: CASSQGFRGERIAQYF.

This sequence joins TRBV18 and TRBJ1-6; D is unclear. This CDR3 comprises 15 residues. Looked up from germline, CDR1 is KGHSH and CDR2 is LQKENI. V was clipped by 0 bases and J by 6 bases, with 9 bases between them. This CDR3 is CASSPPSVGNSPLHF. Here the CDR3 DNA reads TGTGCCAGCTCACCACCGAGTGTCGGTAATTCACCCCTCCACTTT.

In DNA, the CDR3 is TGTGCCAGTAGCACAGACACCTTTTATAATTCACCCCTCCACTTT. Translating it yields CASSTDTFYNSPLHF. This chain links TRBV19 with TRBJ1-6; D ambiguous. V lost 6 bases, J lost 4 bases, and 13 bases lay in between. Germline-derived CDR1 and CDR2 are LNHDA and SQIVND (reference sequence). The CDR3 consists of 15 residues.

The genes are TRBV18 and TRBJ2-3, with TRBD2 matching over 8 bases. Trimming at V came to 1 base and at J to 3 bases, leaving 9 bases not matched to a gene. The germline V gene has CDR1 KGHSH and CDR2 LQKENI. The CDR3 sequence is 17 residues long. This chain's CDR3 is CASSPLRPGLGTDTQYF. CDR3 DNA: TGTGCCAGCTCACCACTCCGACCGGGACTAGGAACAGATACGCAGTATTTT.

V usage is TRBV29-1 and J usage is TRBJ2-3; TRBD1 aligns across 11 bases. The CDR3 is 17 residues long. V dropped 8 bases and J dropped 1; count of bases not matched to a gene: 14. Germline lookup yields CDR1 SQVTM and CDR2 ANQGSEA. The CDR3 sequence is CSLLTWTGGAGTDTQYF. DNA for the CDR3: TGCAGCCTCTTGACGTGGACAGGGGGCGCGGGCACAGATACGCAGTATTTT.

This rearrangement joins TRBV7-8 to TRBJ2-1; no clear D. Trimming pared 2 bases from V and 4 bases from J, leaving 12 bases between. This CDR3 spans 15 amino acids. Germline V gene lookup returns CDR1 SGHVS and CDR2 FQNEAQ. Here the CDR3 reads CASSLTTKEYNEQFF. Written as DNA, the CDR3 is TGTGCCAGCAGCTTAACCACAAAGGAGTACAATGAGCAGTTCTTC.

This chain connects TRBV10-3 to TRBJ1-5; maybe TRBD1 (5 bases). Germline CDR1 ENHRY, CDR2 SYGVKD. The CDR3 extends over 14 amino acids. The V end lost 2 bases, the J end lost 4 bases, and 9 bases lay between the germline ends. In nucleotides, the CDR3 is TGTGCCATCAGTGAGGAGAGACAGAATCAGCCCCAGCATTTT. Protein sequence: CAISEERQNQPQHF.

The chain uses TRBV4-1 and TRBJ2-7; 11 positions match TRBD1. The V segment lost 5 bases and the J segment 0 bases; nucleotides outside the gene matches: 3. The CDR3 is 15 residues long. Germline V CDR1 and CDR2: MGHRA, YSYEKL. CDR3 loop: CASSIGQGASYEQYF. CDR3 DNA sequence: TGCGCCAGCAGCATTGGACAGGGGGCCTCCTACGAGCAGTACTTC.

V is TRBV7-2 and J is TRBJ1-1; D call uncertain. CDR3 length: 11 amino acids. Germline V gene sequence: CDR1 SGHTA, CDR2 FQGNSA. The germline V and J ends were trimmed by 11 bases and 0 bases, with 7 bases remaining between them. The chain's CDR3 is CASRMNTEAFF. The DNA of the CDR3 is TGTGCCTCCCGTATGAACACTGAAGCTTTCTTT. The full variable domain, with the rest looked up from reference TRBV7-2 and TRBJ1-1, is GAGVSQSPSNKVTEKGKDVELRCDPISGHTALYWYRQSLGQGLEFLIYFQGNSAPDKSGLPSDRFSAERTGGSVSTLTIQRTQQEDSAVYLCASRMNTEAFFGQGTRLTVV.

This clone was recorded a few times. CDR3 loop: CASSRDSNTDTQYF. The CDR3 DNA reads TGCGCCAGCAGCCGGGACAGTAACACAGATACGCAGTATTTT. This chain joins TRBV5-1 and TRBJ2-3; TRBD1 aligns across 7 bases. The CDR3 extends over 14 amino acids. The ends lost 4 bases at V and 2 bases at J; junction bases unmatched: 4. Germline CDR1 reads SGHRS; CDR2 reads YFSETQ.

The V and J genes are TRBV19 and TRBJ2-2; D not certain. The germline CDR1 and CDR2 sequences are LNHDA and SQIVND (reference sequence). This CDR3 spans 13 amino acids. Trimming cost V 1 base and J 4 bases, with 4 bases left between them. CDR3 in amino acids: CASSIGSTGELFF. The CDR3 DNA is TGTGCCAGTAGTATAGGGAGCACCGGGGAGCTGTTTTTT.

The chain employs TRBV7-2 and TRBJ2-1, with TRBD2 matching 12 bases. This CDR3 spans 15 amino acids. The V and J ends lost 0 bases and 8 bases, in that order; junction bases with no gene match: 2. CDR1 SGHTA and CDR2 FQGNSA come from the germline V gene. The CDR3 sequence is CASSLAASGRDEQFF. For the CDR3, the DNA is TGTGCCAGCAGCTTAGCGGCTAGCGGGAGGGATGAGCAGTTCTTC.

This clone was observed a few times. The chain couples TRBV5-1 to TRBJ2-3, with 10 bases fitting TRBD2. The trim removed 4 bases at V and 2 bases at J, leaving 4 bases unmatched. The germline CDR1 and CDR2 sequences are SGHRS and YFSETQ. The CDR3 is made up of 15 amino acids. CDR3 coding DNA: TGCGCCAGCAGCCTAACTAGCGGGGACACAGATACGCAGTATTTT. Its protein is CASSLTSGDTDTQYF.